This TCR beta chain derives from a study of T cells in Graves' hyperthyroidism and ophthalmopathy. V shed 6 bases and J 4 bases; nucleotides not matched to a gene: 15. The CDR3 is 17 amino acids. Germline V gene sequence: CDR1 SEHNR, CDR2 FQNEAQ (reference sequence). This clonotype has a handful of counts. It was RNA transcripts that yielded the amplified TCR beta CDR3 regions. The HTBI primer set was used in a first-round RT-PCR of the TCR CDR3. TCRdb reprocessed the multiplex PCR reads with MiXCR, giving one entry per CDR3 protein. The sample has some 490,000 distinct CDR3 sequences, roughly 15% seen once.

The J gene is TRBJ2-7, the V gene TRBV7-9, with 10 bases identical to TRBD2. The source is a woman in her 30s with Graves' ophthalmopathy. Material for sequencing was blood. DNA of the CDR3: TGTGCCAGCAGACTAATTCCCGGAGCGGGAGGGCAGTACGAGCAGTACTTC. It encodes CASRLIPGAGGQYEQYF.